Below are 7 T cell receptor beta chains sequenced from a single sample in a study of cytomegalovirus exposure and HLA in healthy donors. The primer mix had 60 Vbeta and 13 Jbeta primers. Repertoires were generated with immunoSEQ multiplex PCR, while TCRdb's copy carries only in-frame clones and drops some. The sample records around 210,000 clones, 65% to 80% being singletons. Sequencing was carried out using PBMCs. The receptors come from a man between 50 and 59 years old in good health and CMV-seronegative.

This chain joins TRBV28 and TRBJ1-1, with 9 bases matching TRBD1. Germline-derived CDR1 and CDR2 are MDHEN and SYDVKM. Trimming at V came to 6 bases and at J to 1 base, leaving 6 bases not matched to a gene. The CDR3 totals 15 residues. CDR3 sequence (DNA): TGTGCCAGCAGAGAGAGGGACAGGGCGAACACTGAAGCTTTCTTT. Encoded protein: CASRERDRANTEAFF.

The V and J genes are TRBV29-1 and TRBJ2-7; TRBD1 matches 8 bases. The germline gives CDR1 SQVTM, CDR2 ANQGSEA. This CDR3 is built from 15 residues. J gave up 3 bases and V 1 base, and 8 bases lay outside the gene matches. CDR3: CSVEGETGDNYEQYF. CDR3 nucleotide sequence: TGCAGCGTTGAAGGTGAGACAGGGGACAACTACGAGCAGTACTTC.

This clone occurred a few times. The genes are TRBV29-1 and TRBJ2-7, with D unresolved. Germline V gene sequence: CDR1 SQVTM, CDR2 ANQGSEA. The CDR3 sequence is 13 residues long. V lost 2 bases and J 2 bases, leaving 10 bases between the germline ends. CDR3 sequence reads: CSVESGRTYEQYF. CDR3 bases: TGCAGCGTTGAAAGTGGCAGAACCTACGAGCAGTACTTC.

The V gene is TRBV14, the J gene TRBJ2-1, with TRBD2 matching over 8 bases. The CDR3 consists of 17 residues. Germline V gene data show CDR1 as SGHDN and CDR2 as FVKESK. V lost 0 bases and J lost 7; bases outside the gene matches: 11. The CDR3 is CASSQDVGTRSRNEQFF. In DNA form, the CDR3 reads TGTGCCAGCAGCCAAGATGTCGGGACTAGAAGTAGGAATGAGCAGTTCTTC.

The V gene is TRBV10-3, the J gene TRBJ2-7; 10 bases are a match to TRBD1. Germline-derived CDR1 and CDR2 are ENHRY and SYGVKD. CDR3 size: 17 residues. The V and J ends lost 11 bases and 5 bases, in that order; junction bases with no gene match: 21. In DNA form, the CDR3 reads TGTGCCCCCGTCGGGGGGCAAAGGACAGGGGGAAGGGACGAGCAGTACTTC. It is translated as CAPVGGQRTGGRDEQYF.

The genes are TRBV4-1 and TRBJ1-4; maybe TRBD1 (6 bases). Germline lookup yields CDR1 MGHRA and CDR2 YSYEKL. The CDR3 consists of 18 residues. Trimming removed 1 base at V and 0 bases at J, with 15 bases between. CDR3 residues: CASSQGHREWATNEKLFF. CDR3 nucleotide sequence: TGCGCCAGCAGCCAAGGGCACAGGGAGTGGGCAACTAATGAAAAACTGTTTTTT.

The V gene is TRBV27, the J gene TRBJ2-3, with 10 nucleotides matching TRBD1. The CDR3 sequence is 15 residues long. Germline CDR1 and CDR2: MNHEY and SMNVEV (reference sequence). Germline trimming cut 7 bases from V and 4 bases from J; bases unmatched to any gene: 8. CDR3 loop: CASKTGGAGPDTQYF. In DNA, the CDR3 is TGTGCCAGCAAGACAGGGGGCGCGGGTCCAGATACGCAGTATTTT.